The 31 T cell receptor beta chains listed next were all sequenced from one sample in a study of shared T cell receptors in the human thymus. TCRdb's table, derived via immunoSEQ multiplex PCR, lists solely in-frame clones and lacks some. The profile shows hundreds of thousands of clones, over 75% of them singletons. The same sample was also used in a study of human thymus T cells.

Sequencing used thymocytes. The receptors originated from a girl under three years old with a congenital heart defect.

The chain uses TRBV14 and TRBJ1-1; D is perhaps TRBD1 (5 bases). This CDR3 is built from 16 residues. V was pared by 1 base and J by 3 bases, with 15 bases between. Germline CDR1 SGHDN, CDR2 FVKESK. CDR3 DNA: TGTGCCAGCAGCCAAGTGGGGCAAGGATTGCACACTGAAGCTTTCTTT. Translated: CASSQVGQGLHTEAFF.

Only a few counts were recorded for this clone. V is TRBV21-1 and J is TRBJ2-5; TRBD1 is taken as the D call from the table, unchecked against the DNA. TRBV21-1 is recorded as a pseudogene. The CDR3 runs to 23 residues. As DNA, the CDR3 is TGTGCCAGCAGCACCCGCAGGGACAGCCCCAGGGAGAATTGTTACCTACAACAAGAGACCCAGTACTTC. Encoded protein: CASSTRRDSPRENCYLQQETQYF.

The V and J genes are TRBV12-5 and TRBJ2-4; possible D gene TRBD2, 5 bases. V was clipped by 1 base and J by 2 bases, with 12 bases between them. Looked up from germline, CDR1 is LGHNT and CDR2 is FRNRAP. This CDR3 region has 16 residues. The CDR3 region is CASGLGGGSTKNIQYF. The CDR3 DNA follows: TGTGCTAGTGGTTTGGGCGGAGGTTCAACCAAAAACATTCAGTACTTC.

The chain is built from TRBV30 and TRBJ1-2; unclear D gene. The CDR3 extends over 14 amino acids. Germline V gene data show CDR1 as GTSNPN and CDR2 as SVGIG (reference sequence). The V gene lost 0 bases and the J gene lost 0 bases, with 8 bases spanning the gap. The CDR3 is CAWSVLIANYGYTF. The CDR3 nucleotides are TGTGCCTGGAGTGTACTGATCGCTAACTATGGCTACACCTTC.

The V call is TRBV2, the J call TRBJ1-6, with 9 bases lining up with TRBD1. There are 13 residues in the CDR3. Germline V gene sequence: CDR1 SNHLY, CDR2 FYNNEI. J lost 8 bases, V lost 11 bases, and 7 bases had no gene match. For the CDR3, the DNA is TGTGCCGGACTGGACAGGGGAGATTCACCCCTCCACTTT. Encoded protein: CAGLDRGDSPLHF.

This chain uses TRBV27 with TRBJ1-2, with D perhaps matching TRBD1 (5 bases). Germline V gives CDR1 MNHEY, CDR2 SMNVEV (reference sequence). V dropped 11 bases and J dropped 2 bases, with 12 bases sitting between them. CDR3 size: 12 residues. The CDR3 sequence is CAPWTRNYGYTF. In DNA form, the CDR3 reads TGTGCCCCATGGACACGGAACTATGGCTACACCTTC.

The chain links TRBV5-1 to TRBJ1-2; D is unclear. V was clipped by 1 base and J by 6 bases, with 13 bases between them. The CDR3 length is 14 residues. The germline V gene encodes CDR1 SGHRS and CDR2 YFSETQ. In DNA form, the CDR3 reads TGCGCCAGCAGCTTGTGGAGGGCGGGGAATGGCTACACCTTC. Its protein product is CASSLWRAGNGYTF.

This clone showed up just a few times. This sequence joins TRBV5-6 and TRBJ1-4, with D tentatively TRBD1 (5 bases). V gave up 0 bases and J gave up 5 bases, with 8 bases separating them. Germline CDR1 SGHDT, CDR2 YYEEEE. CDR3 size: 14 residues. This CDR3 reads CASSLVEGNEKLFF. The CDR3 DNA follows: TGTGCCAGCAGCTTGGTGGAGGGGAATGAAAAACTGTTTTTT.

This clone was observed a single time. The chain combines TRBV5-8 with TRBJ2-7, with 7 bases aligning to TRBD1. V shed 4 bases, J shed 2 bases, and the junction held 9 bases outside the gene matches. The germline V gene has CDR1 SGHTS and CDR2 YDEGEE. The CDR3 runs 15 residues. CDR3: CASSTYPGQPYEQYF. CDR3 bases: TGTGCCAGCAGCACATACCCGGGACAGCCCTACGAGCAGTACTTC.

The rearrangement joins TRBV2 to TRBJ2-7; D may be TRBD2 (6 bases). The CDR3 consists of 12 residues. V was trimmed by 7 bases and J by 5 bases, leaving 12 bases between them. The germline gives CDR1 SNHLY, CDR2 FYNNEI. The CDR3 DNA is TGTGCCAGCATCCACGGGAGCCACGAGCAGTACTTC. It codes for CASIHGSHEQYF.

The J gene is TRBJ1-1, the V gene TRBV9; no clear D gene. The CDR3 has 12 residues. Germline CDR1 is SGDLS and CDR2 is YYNGEE. Trimming took 4 bases from V and 5 from J, leaving 9 bases between them. Here the CDR3 DNA reads TGTGCCAGCAGCCCCCGCGGGACTGAAGCTTTCTTT. Translation: CASSPRGTEAFF.

The chain joins TRBV6-5 to TRBJ1-2; TRBD1 might be the D (6 bases). The length of the CDR3 is 13 residues. The germline gives CDR1 MNHEY, CDR2 SVGAGI. V was cut by 7 bases and J by 8 bases, with 17 bases left in between. The CDR3 loop is CASKNRAKWGYTF. The CDR3, as DNA: TGTGCCAGCAAGAACAGGGCGAAATGGGGCTACACCTTC.

The gene calls are TRBV9 and TRBJ1-4, with D possibly matching TRBD1 (5 bases). Per germline, CDR1 SGDLS and CDR2 YYNGEE. V lost 3 bases and J lost 5, with 11 bases in between. The CDR3 consists of 14 residues. The CDR3 loop is CASSGGLPNEKLFF. CDR3 DNA: TGTGCCAGCAGCGGGGGCCTCCCCAATGAAAAACTGTTTTTT.

This sequence joins TRBV15 and TRBJ2-5; 8 bases agree with TRBD1. The ends lost 1 base at V and 5 bases at J; junction bases unmatched: 6. The CDR3 extends over 15 amino acids. Germline V gives CDR1 LNHNV, CDR2 YYDKDF (reference sequence). This chain's CDR3 is CATSRVSGGVETQYF. CDR3 DNA: TGTGCCACCAGCAGAGTTTCAGGGGGCGTCGAGACCCAGTACTTC.

This clone came up once. V usage is TRBV10-3 and J usage is TRBJ2-3; 8 nucleotides agree with TRBD2. J gave up 4 bases and V 6 bases, and 12 bases lay outside the gene matches. Germline V gene sequence: CDR1 ENHRY, CDR2 SYGVKD. CDR3 length equals 16 residues. The CDR3 is CAISAIDSGDADTQYF. The CDR3 DNA is TGTGCCATCAGCGCTATAGATAGCGGGGACGCAGATACGCAGTATTTT.

V is TRBV4-3 and J is TRBJ1-6; D gene ambiguous. There are 16 residues in the CDR3. The germline V gene has CDR1 LGHNA and CDR2 YSLEER. The V and J ends lost 0 bases and 1 base respectively, with 7 bases between them. CDR3 nucleotide sequence: TGCGCCAGCAGCCAAGATTTTATTTCCTATAATTCACCCCTCCACTTT. Translated: CASSQDFISYNSPLHF.

V is TRBV10-1 and J is TRBJ1-4; 9 nucleotides match TRBD1. This CDR3 spans 19 amino acids. The germline V gene has CDR1 WNHNN and CDR2 SYGVQD (reference sequence). V lost 1 base and J lost 2; bases outside the gene matches: 11. The CDR3 bases are TGCGCCAGCAGTGAGTTCGCGACAGGGGGTATTGGCACTAATGAAAAACTGTTTTTT. Protein product: CASSEFATGGIGTNEKLFF.

The chain joins TRBV6-1 to TRBJ2-3, with D perhaps TRBD1 (5 bases). From germline, CDR1 is MNHNS and CDR2 SASEGT. The CDR3 has 14 residues. V lost 7 bases and J lost 0, with 11 bases in between. This CDR3 reads CASIAGKSTDTQYF. The CDR3 DNA reads TGTGCCAGCATTGCAGGGAAGAGCACAGATACGCAGTATTTT.

The V call is TRBV5-4, the J call TRBJ1-2; 9 bases are a match to TRBD1. The CDR3 contains 15 residues. Germline lookup yields CDR1 SGHNT and CDR2 YYREEE (reference sequence). J lost 2 bases, V lost 1 base, and 3 bases had no gene match. CDR3 in amino acids: CASSLRDRENYGYTF. The CDR3 nucleotides are TGTGCCAGCAGCTTGAGGGACAGGGAAAACTATGGCTACACCTTC.

The V gene is TRBV7-2, the J gene TRBJ2-3; weak D call: TRBD2 (6 bases). Germline-derived CDR1 and CDR2 are SGHTA and FQGNSA. Trimming removed 6 bases at V and 2 bases at J, with 21 bases between. The CDR3 has 17 amino acids. This chain's CDR3 is CASSPLARDEFTDTQYF. The CDR3 DNA follows: TGTGCCAGCAGTCCCTTAGCGCGGGACGAGTTCACAGATACGCAGTATTTT.

The chain has TRBV5-1 and TRBJ2-5; tentative D call: TRBD1 (5 bases). V gave up 4 bases and J gave up 1 base, with 20 bases separating them. CDR1 SGHRS and CDR2 YFSETQ come from the germline V gene. The CDR3 is 17 amino acids. CDR3 loop: CASSRISKKTGQETQYF. The CDR3 nucleotides are TGCGCCAGCAGCCGAATATCCAAAAAAACAGGCCAAGAGACCCAGTACTTC.

CDR3 amino acids: CASSSEVNTEAFF. The CDR3 coding sequence is TGTGCCAGCAGCTCTGAGGTGAACACTGAAGCTTTCTTT. J is TRBJ1-1 and V is TRBV5-4; D is uncertain. V shed 3 bases and J shed 0 bases, with 6 bases lying between them. The CDR3 consists of 13 residues. Germline lookup yields CDR1 SGHNT and CDR2 YYREEE (reference sequence).

The rearrangement uses TRBV7-4 and TRBJ2-1; possible D gene TRBD1, 6 bases. V dropped 1 base and J dropped 4 bases, with 20 bases sitting between them. CDR3 length: 18 amino acids. From germline, CDR1 is SGHVT and CDR2 SQSDAQ. DNA of the CDR3: TGTGCCAGCAGCTTAGGAAGAGGAGGACAGTGGGCATACAATGAGCAGTTCTTC. Translation: CASSLGRGGQWAYNEQFF.

V is TRBV7-9 and J is TRBJ2-1, with 7 positions matching TRBD2. With 3 bases clipped from V and 0 bases from J, the junction kept 2 bases outside the gene matches. CDR3 length: 15 residues. The V gene's germline CDR1 is SEHNR and CDR2 FQNEAQ (reference sequence). CDR3 nucleotides: TGTGCCAGCAGCTTGCGGGGGAGCTCCTACAATGAGCAGTTCTTC. It is translated as CASSLRGSSYNEQFF.

The J gene is TRBJ2-7, the V gene TRBV27; possibly TRBD2 for D (5 bases). Germline V gene lookup returns CDR1 MNHEY and CDR2 SMNVEV (reference sequence). This CDR3 contains 16 residues. V lost 6 bases and J lost 2, with 20 bases in between. The CDR3 here is CASRELGRRMTYEQYF. For the CDR3, the DNA is TGTGCCAGCAGGGAACTAGGACGGCGCATGACCTACGAGCAGTACTTC.

Only a few counts were recorded for this clone. The chain couples TRBV19 to TRBJ2-1, with D uncertain. The CDR3 length is 11 residues. Germline V gene data show CDR1 as LNHDA and CDR2 as SQIVND (reference sequence). The V gene lost 3 bases and the J gene lost 5 bases, with 2 bases spanning the gap. For the CDR3, the DNA is TGTGCCAGTAGTATCAACAATGAGCAGTTCTTC. This codes for CASSINNEQFF.

The chain carries TRBV6-5 and TRBJ1-1, with D perhaps matching TRBD1 (6 bases). V dropped 7 bases and J dropped 1 base, with 13 bases sitting between them. The CDR3 has 14 residues. Germline V lookup: CDR1 MNHEY, CDR2 SVGAGI. The CDR3 DNA is TGTGCCAGCACACGAAGGGGACAGAACACTGAAGCTTTCTTT. It codes for CASTRRGQNTEAFF.

V usage is TRBV6-6 and J usage is TRBJ1-1, with 7 bases identical to TRBD1. With 10 bases clipped from V and 8 bases from J, the junction kept 13 bases outside the gene matches. Germline values: CDR1 MNHNY, CDR2 SVGAGI (reference sequence). The CDR3 runs to 13 residues. CDR3 DNA sequence: TGTGCCACCGCCCCGGGACAGCAGATAGAAGCTTTCTTT. Residues: CATAPGQQIEAFF.

The chain joins TRBV10-3 to TRBJ1-3; TRBD1 is a possible D gene (5 bases). Germline lookup yields CDR1 ENHRY and CDR2 SYGVKD. This CDR3 contains 17 residues. Trimming shortened V by 5 bases and J by 0 bases, and 17 bases separated the two germline ends. CDR3 region: CAISPKSKGISGNTIYF. CDR3 DNA: TGTGCCATCAGTCCCAAAAGTAAGGGGATCTCTGGAAACACCATATATTTT.

V is TRBV6-5 and J is TRBJ1-4; tentatively, D is TRBD1 (5 bases). The CDR3 contains 15 residues. The V end lost 0 bases, the J end lost 7 bases, and 12 bases lay between the germline ends. Germline lookup yields CDR1 MNHEY and CDR2 SVGAGI. The CDR3 DNA follows: TGTGCCAGCAGTTACTCGAAAGGGGCGAGTGAAAAACTGTTTTTT. Translating it yields CASSYSKGASEKLFF.

J is TRBJ1-3 and V is TRBV28, with TRBD1 matching over 7 bases. The V and J ends lost 5 bases and 1 base, in that order; junction bases with no gene match: 2. The CDR3 totals 14 residues. CDR1 MDHEN and CDR2 SYDVKM come from the germline V gene. The CDR3 protein is CASSDRESGNTIYF. The CDR3 DNA follows: TGTGCCAGCAGTGACAGGGAGTCTGGAAACACCATATATTTT.